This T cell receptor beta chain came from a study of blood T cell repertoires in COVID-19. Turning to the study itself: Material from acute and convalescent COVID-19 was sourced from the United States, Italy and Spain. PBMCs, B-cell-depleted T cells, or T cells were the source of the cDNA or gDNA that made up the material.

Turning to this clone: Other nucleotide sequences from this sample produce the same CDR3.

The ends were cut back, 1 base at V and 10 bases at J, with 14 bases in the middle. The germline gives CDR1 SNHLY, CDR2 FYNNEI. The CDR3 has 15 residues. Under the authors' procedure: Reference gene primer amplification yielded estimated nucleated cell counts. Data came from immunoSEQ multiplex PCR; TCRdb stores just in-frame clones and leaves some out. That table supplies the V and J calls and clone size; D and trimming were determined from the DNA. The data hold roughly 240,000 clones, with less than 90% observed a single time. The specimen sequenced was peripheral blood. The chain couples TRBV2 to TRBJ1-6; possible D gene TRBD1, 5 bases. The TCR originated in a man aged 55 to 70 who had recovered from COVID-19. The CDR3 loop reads CASSEGQLHWSPLHF. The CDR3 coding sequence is TGTGCCAGCAGTGAAGGACAGCTCCATTGGTCACCCCTCCACTTT.